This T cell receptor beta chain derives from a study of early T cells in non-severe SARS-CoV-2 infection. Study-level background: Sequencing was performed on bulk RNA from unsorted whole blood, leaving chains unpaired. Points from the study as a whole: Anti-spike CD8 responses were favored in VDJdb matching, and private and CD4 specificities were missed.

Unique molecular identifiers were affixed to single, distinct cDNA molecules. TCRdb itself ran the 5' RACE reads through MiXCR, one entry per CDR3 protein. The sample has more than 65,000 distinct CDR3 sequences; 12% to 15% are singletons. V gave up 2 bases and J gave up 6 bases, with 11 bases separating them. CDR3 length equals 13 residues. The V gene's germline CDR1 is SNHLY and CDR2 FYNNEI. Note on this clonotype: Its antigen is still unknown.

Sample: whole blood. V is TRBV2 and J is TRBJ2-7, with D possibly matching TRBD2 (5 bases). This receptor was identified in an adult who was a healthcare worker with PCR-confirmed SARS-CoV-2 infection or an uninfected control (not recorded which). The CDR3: CASSELGSLEQYF. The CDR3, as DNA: TGTGCCAGCAGTGAATTGGGGAGCCTCGAGCAGTACTTC.